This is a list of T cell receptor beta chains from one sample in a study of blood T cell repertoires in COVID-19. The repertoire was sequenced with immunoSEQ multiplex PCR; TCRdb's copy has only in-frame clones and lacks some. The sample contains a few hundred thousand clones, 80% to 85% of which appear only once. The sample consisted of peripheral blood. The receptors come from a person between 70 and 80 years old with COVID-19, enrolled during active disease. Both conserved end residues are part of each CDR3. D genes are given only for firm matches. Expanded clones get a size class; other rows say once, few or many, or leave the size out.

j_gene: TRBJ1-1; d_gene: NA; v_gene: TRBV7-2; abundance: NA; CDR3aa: CASSLFTGENTEAFF; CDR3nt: TGTGCCAGCAGCTTGTTTACGGGTGAGAACACTGAAGCTTTCTTT
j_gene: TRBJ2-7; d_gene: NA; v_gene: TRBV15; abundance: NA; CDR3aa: CATGPVYEQYF; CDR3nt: TGTGCCACCGGGCCGGTCTACGAGCAGTACTTC
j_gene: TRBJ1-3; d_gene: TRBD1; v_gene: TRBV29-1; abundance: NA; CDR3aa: CSVARDRAYSSSGNTIYF; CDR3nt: TGCAGCGTTGCACGAGACAGGGCCTATTCCAGCTCTGGAAACACCATATATTTT
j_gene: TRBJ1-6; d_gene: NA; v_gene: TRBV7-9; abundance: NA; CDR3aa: CASRTTGNNSPLHF; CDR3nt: TGTGCCAGCAGGACCACAGGGAATAATTCACCCCTCCACTTT
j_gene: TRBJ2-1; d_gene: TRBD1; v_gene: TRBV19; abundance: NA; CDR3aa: CASSKTGGYNEQFF; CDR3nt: TGTGCCAGTAGTAAGACAGGGGGATACAATGAGCAGTTCTTC
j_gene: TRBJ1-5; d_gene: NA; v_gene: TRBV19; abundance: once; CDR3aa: CASSGLYQPQHF; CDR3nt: TGTGCCAGTAGTGGGCTCTATCAGCCCCAGCATTTT
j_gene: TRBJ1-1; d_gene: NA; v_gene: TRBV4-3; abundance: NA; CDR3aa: CASSSTGGNTEAFF; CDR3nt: TGCGCCAGCAGCTCGACGGGGGGGAACACTGAAGCTTTCTTT
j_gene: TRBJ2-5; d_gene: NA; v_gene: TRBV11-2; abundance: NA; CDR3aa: CASSFHEKETQYF; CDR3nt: TGTGCCAGCAGCTTTCACGAGAAAGAGACCCAGTACTTC
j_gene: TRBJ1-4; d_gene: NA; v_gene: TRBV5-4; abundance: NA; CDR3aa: CASSLEIASEKLFF; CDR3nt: TGTGCCAGCAGCTTGGAAATAGCTAGCGAAAAACTGTTTTTT
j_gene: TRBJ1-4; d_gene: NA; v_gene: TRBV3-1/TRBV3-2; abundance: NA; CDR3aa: CASSRMGGGVARNEKLFF; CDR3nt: TGTGCCAGCAGCCGCATGGGTGGGGGCGTCGCTAGGAATGAAAAACTGTTTTTT
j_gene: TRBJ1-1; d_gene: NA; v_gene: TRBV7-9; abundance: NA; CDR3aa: CASGNRGTEAFF; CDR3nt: TGTGCCAGCGGAAATCGAGGCACTGAAGCTTTCTTT
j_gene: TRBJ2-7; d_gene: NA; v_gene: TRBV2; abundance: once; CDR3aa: CASTTGTNEQYF; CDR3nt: TGTGCCAGCACTACAGGGACGAACGAGCAGTACTTC
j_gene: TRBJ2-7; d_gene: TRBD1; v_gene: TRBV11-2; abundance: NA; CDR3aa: CASSLEGTGKGEQYF; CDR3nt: TGTGCCAGCAGCTTAGAGGGGACAGGAAAAGGCGAGCAGTACTTC
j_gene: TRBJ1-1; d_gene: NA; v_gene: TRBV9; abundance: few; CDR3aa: CASGPWAPVLAFF; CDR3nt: TGTGCCAGCGGGCCCTGGGCCCCGGTCTTAGCTTTCTTT
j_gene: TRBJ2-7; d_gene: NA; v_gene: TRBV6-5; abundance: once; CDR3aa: CASSYSLANIYEQYF; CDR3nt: TGTGCCAGCAGTTACTCTCTAGCTAATATCTACGAGCAGTACTTC
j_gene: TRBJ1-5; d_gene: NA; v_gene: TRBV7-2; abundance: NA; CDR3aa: CASSPRGGAADQPQHF; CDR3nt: TGTGCCAGCAGCCCCCGGGGGGGGGCTGCAGATCAGCCCCAGCATTTT
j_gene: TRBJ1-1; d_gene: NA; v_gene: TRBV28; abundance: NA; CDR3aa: CASIQGNTEAFF; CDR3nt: TGTGCCAGCATACAGGGGAACACTGAAGCTTTCTTT
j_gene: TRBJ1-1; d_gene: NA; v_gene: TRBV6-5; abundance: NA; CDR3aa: CASSYMRVNTEAFF; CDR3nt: TGTGCCAGCAGTTACATGAGGGTAAACACTGAAGCTTTCTTT
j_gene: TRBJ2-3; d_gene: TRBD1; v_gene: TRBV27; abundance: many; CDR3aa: CASSRRDRSIGNTQYF; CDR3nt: TGTGCCAGCAGTAGGAGGGACAGGTCTATTGGGAATACGCAGTATTTT
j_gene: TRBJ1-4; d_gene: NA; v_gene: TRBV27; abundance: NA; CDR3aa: CASMSFGEGKKLFF; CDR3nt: TGTGCCAGCATGAGCTTTGGGGAGGGAAAAAAACTGTTTTTT
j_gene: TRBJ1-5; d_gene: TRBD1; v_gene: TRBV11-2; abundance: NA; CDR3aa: CASSLGDRLPNQPQHF; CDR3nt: TGTGCCAGCAGCTTAGGGGACAGGCTTCCCAATCAGCCCCAGCATTTT
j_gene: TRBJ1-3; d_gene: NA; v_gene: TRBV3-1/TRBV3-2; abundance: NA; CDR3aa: CASSQDGAISGNTIYF; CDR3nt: TGTGCCAGCAGCCAAGATGGGGCTATCTCTGGAAACACCATATATTTT
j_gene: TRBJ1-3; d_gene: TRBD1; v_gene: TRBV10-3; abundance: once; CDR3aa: CAAGGTTIYF; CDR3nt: TGTGCCGCAGGGGGGACCACCATATATTTT
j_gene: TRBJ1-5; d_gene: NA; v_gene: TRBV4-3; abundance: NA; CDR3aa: CASSQDVGAGNQPQHF; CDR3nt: TGCGCCAGCAGCCAAGATGTGGGGGCAGGGAATCAGCCCCAGCATTTT
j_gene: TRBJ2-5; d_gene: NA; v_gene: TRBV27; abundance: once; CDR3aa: CASSRSAGETQYF; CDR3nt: TGTGCCAGCAGTCGGTCGGCGGGCGAGACCCAGTACTTC
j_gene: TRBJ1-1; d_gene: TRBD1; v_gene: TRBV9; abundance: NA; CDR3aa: CASSASRGRMNTEAFF; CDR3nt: TGTGCCAGCAGCGCCTCCAGGGGGCGAATGAACACTGAAGCTTTCTTT
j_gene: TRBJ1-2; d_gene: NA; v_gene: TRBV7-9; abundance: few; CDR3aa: CASSSTVSYGYTF; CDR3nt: TGTGCCAGCAGTTCGACAGTATCCTATGGCTACACCTTC
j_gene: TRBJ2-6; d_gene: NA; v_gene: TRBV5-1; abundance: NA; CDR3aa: CASKQAPGANVLTF; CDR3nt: TGCGCCAGTAAACAGGCTCCTGGGGCCAACGTCCTGACTTTC
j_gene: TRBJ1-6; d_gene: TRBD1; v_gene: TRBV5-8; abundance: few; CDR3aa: CASPAKGTADYSPLHF; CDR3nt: TGTGCCAGTCCAGCTAAGGGGACAGCCGACTATTCACCCCTCCACTTT
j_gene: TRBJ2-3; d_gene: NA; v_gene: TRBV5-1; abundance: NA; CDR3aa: CASSLEAPPHTQYF; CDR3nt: TGCGCCAGCAGCTTGGAAGCCCCACCCCATACGCAGTATTTT
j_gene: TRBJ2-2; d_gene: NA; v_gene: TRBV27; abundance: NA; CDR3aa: CASSLSRQINTGELFF; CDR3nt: TGTGCCAGCAGTTTAAGCAGACAAATAAACACCGGGGAGCTGTTTTTT
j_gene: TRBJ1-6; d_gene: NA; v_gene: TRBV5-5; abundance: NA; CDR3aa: CASSLAAEGTLHF; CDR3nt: TGTGCCAGCAGCTTGGCGGCGGAGGGGACCCTCCACTTT
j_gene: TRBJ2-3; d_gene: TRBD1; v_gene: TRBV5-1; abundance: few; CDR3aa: CASRPRGTGGASTDTQYF; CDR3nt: TGCGCCAGCAGGCCCCGTGGGACAGGGGGAGCTAGCACAGATACGCAGTATTTT
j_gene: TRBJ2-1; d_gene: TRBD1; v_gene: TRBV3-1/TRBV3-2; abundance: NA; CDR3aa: CASSQPGQGSYNEQFF; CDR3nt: TGTGCCAGCAGCCAACCAGGACAGGGCTCCTACAATGAGCAGTTCTTC
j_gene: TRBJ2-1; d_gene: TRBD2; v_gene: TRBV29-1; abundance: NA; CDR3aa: CSGPGLENHEQFF; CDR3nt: TGCAGCGGCCCGGGACTAGAGAACCATGAGCAGTTCTTC
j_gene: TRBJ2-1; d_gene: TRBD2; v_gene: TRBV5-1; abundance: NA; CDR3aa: CASSLATSGGYNEQFF; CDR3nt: TGCGCCAGCAGCCTCGCGACTAGCGGGGGATACAATGAGCAGTTCTTC
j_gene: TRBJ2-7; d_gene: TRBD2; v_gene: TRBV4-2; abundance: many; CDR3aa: CASSQDAAGGYEQYF; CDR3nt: TGTGCCAGCAGCCAAGATGCAGCGGGGGGCTACGAGCAGTACTTC
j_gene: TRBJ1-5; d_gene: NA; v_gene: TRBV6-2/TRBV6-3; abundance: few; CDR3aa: CASSFTGSGGNQPQHF; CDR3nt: TGTGCCAGCAGTTTCACAGGGTCGGGCGGCAATCAGCCCCAGCATTTT
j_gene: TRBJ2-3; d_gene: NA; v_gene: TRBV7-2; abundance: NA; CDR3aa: CASSEYGRRYTDTQYF; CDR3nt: TGTGCCAGCAGCGAGTATGGCAGGCGCTACACAGATACGCAGTATTTT
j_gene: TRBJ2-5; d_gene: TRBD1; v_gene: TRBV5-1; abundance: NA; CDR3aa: CASSFSGTGLETQYF; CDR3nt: TGCGCCAGCAGCTTTTCCGGGACAGGGCTGGAGACCCAGTACTTC
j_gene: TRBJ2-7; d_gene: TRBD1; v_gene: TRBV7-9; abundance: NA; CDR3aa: CASSSAGQGAEKYF; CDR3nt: TGTGCCAGCAGCTCCGCGGGACAGGGGGCAGAAAAGTACTTC
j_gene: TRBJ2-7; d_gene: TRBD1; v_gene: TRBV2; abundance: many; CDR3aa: CARSSGTAYGEQYF; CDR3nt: TGTGCCAGATCATCCGGGACAGCCTACGGGGAGCAGTACTTC
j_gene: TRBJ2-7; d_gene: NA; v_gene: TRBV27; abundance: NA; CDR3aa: CASSLRAGRLSSYEQYF; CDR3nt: TGTGCCAGCAGTTTAAGGGCAGGGCGGTTGAGCTCCTACGAGCAGTACTTC
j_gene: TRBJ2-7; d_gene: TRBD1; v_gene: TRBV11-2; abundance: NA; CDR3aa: CASSPVTGTGGIEQYF; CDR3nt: TGTGCCAGCAGCCCAGTAACCGGGACAGGGGGCATTGAGCAGTACTTC
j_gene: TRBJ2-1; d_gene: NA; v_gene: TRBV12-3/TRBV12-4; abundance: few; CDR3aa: CASSLGRMDEQFF; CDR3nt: TGTGCCAGCAGTTTGGGGCGAATGGATGAGCAGTTCTTC
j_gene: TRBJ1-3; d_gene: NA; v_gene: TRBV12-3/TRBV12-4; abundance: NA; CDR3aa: CASRRSSGNTIYF; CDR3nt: TGTGCCAGCAGGAGAAGCTCTGGAAACACCATATATTTT
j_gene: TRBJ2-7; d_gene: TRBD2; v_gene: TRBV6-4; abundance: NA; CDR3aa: CASSDATGTRGSYEQYF; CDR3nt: TGTGCCAGCAGTGACGCTACCGGGACTAGGGGATCCTACGAGCAGTACTTC
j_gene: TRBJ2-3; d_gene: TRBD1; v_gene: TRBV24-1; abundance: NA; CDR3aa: CATSDPGQVTDTQYF; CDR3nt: TGTGCCACCAGTGACCCCGGACAGGTGACAGATACGCAGTATTTT